A single sample gave rise to the 25 T cell receptor beta chains below, sequenced in a study of cytomegalovirus exposure and HLA in healthy donors. PCR employed 60 Vbeta and 13 Jbeta primers. Sequencing was performed with immunoSEQ multiplex PCR; in TCRdb, only in-frame clones are kept and a portion is missing. The sample holds tens of thousands of clones. The sequencing input was PBMCs. These receptor sequences come from a man aged 50-59 years in good health and CMV-seropositive.

The rearrangement joins TRBV5-1 to TRBJ1-2; 10 bases are a match to TRBD1. J lost 5 bases, V lost 1 base, and 5 bases had no gene match. This CDR3 is 15 amino acids long. Per the germline V gene, CDR1 is SGHRS and CDR2 is YFSETQ. In DNA form, the CDR3 reads TGCGCCAGCAGCTTGCTACCGGGACAGGGGTATGGCTACACCTTC. This sequence encodes CASSLLPGQGYGYTF.

The chain uses TRBV27 and TRBJ2-7; 12 bases are shared with TRBD2. V lost 4 bases and J lost 2; bases outside the gene matches: 0. The CDR3 length is 14 residues. Germline V CDR1 and CDR2: MNHEY, SMNVEV (reference sequence). CDR3 sequence (DNA): TGTGCCAGCAGTTCTAGCGGGAGGGCCTACGAGCAGTACGTC. Protein sequence: CASSSSGRAYEQYV.

The rearrangement links TRBV18 to TRBJ2-1; possibly TRBD2 for D (6 bases). From germline, CDR1 is KGHSH and CDR2 LQKENI. V was clipped by 3 bases and J by 6 bases, with 15 bases between them. There are 15 residues in the CDR3. The CDR3 protein is CASSPFPTRANEQFF. The DNA for the CDR3 is TGTGCCAGCTCACCCTTCCCGACTAGGGCCAATGAGCAGTTCTTC.

The chain has TRBV5-1 and TRBJ2-5; 7 bases line up with TRBD2. CDR1 and CDR2 from the germline V gene are SGHRS and YFSETQ. V lost 0 bases and J lost 1; bases outside the gene matches: 0. The length of the CDR3 is 14 residues. CDR3 loop: CASSLASGQETQYF. The CDR3 DNA reads TGCGCCAGCAGCTTGGCTAGCGGCCAAGAGACCCAGTACTTC.

This sequence joins TRBV7-9 and TRBJ2-1, with unresolved D. CDR3 length: 12 residues. Per the germline V gene, CDR1 is SEHNR and CDR2 is FQNEAQ (reference sequence). The V and J ends lost 11 bases and 4 bases respectively, with 12 bases between them. This CDR3 reads CAYAPSYNEQFF. Here the CDR3 DNA reads TGTGCCTACGCCCCGAGTTACAATGAGCAGTTCTTC.

The chain links TRBV20-1 to TRBJ1-2; 9 bases line up with TRBD1. J lost 8 bases, V lost 6 bases, and 4 bases had no gene match. The CDR3 extends over 11 amino acids. Germline-derived CDR1 and CDR2 are DFQATT and SNEGSKA (reference sequence). In nucleotides, the CDR3 is TGCAGTGCGACAGGGGGGGGCGGCTACACCTTC. It is translated as CSATGGGGYTF.

The chain is built from TRBV7-3 and TRBJ1-2, with D tentatively TRBD1 (6 bases). The germline V gene encodes CDR1 SGHTA and CDR2 FQGTGA. Between the trimmed V and J ends, which lost 2 bases and 7 bases, there was a span of 17 bases. The CDR3 extends over 15 amino acids. The CDR3 loop is CASSLVAGDPLGYTF. CDR3 DNA sequence: TGTGCCAGCAGCTTAGTTGCAGGGGATCCGCTTGGCTACACCTTC. The entire variable domain, with the rest obtained from reference TRBV7-3 and TRBJ1-2, is as follows: GAGVSQTPSNKVTEKGKYVELRCDPISGHTALYWYRQSLGQGPEFLIYFQGTGAADDSGLPNDRFFAVRPEGSVSTLKIQRTERGDSAVYLCASSLVAGDPLGYTFGSGTRLTVV.

CDR3 residues: CASSLPTGLDGYTF. The CDR3 DNA follows: TGTGCCAGCAGCTTGCCAACAGGGCTAGATGGCTACACCTTC. This chain uses TRBV5-6 with TRBJ1-2, with D perhaps TRBD1 (6 bases). Trimming cost V 1 base and J 6 bases, with 13 bases left between them. CDR1 and CDR2 (germline): SGHDT, YYEEEE. The CDR3 extends over 14 amino acids.

This chain connects TRBV7-2 to TRBJ2-7, with D perhaps TRBD1 (6 bases). V was cut by 4 bases and J by 0 bases, with 10 bases left in between. Germline CDR1 is SGHTA and CDR2 is FQGNSA. The CDR3 extends over 14 amino acids. CDR3 bases: TGTGCCAGCAGCTCCGACAGGACCTCCTACGAGCAGTACTTC. This codes for CASSSDRTSYEQYF.

The J gene is TRBJ1-2, the V gene TRBV11-2, with D possibly being TRBD1 (5 bases). There are 14 residues in the CDR3. Germline assignment: CDR1 SGHAT and CDR2 FQNNGV. V was clipped by 2 bases and J by 7 bases, with 14 bases between them. CDR3 in DNA: TGTGCCAGCAGCTTATTTGGGTATAGGGGTGGCTACACCTTC. Residues: CASSLFGYRGGYTF.

The rearrangement uses TRBV11-2 and TRBJ2-6; TRBD1 might be the D (6 bases). In germline, CDR1 is SGHAT, CDR2 FQNNGV. Trimming stripped 4 bases from V and 4 bases from J, with 14 bases between. The CDR3 sequence is 16 residues long. CDR3 amino acids: CASSSTGTGGANVLTF. The CDR3 region has the DNA TGTGCCAGCAGCTCCACAGGGACGGGAGGGGCCAACGTCCTGACTTTC.

The chain joins TRBV7-2 to TRBJ2-1; 9 nucleotides match TRBD2. CDR1 and CDR2 from the germline V gene are SGHTA and FQGNSA. The ends lost 5 bases at V and 6 bases at J; junction bases unmatched: 8. This CDR3 is 15 amino acids long. The CDR3 protein is CASSIGTSLGNEQFF. The DNA for the CDR3 is TGTGCCAGCAGCATCGGGACTAGCTTGGGCAATGAGCAGTTCTTC.

About this clone: Within the sample, other DNA sequences also encode this same CDR3. The chain employs TRBV6-5 and TRBJ1-2, with a possible D match to TRBD1 (5 bases). CDR3 length: 13 amino acids. V lost 5 bases, J lost 0 bases, and 7 bases lay in between. Germline CDR1 is MNHEY and CDR2 is SVGAGI. This CDR3 is CASSRDSNYGYTF. The CDR3 nucleotides are TGTGCCAGCAGTAGGGACTCTAACTATGGCTACACCTTC.

The V call is TRBV2, the J call TRBJ1-3, with D possibly matching TRBD1 (6 bases). V lost 6 bases, J lost 7 bases, and 10 bases lay in between. Germline assignment: CDR1 SNHLY and CDR2 FYNNEI. CDR3 length: 12 amino acids. The CDR3 spells CASRDSRNTIYF. CDR3 sequence (DNA): TGTGCCAGCAGGGACAGCCGGAACACCATATATTTT. Using reference TRBV2 and TRBJ1-3 for the parts outside the CDR3, the full variable domain is EPEVTQTPSHQVTQMGQEVILRCVPISNHLYFYWYRQILGQKVEFLVSFYNNEISEKSEIFDDQFSVERPDGSNFTLKIRSTKLEDSAMYFCASRDSRNTIYFGEGSWLTVV.

The chain links TRBV11-2 to TRBJ1-3; D is unresolved. V lost 1 base and J 7 bases, leaving 5 bases between the germline ends. CDR3 length: 12 residues. Germline V gene sequence: CDR1 SGHAT, CDR2 FQNNGV. The CDR3 DNA follows: TGTGCCAGCAGCTTAGTACACAACACCATATATTTT. Its translation is CASSLVHNTIYF.

The DNA of the CDR3 is TGTGCCATCAGTGATAGAACCGGGGAGCTGTTTTTT. It is translated as CAISDRTGELFF. The chain links TRBV10-3 to TRBJ2-2; D unclear. This CDR3 has 12 amino acids. Germline V lookup: CDR1 ENHRY, CDR2 SYGVKD. V lost 3 bases, J lost 5 bases, and 4 bases lay in between.

The rearrangement links TRBV19 to TRBJ1-6, with D possibly being TRBD1 (5 bases). V was trimmed by 3 bases and J by 11 bases, leaving 8 bases between them. Germline V gene lookup returns CDR1 LNHDA and CDR2 SQIVND (reference sequence). The CDR3 loop spans 12 amino acids. CDR3 residues: CASSIGGTPLHF. CDR3 bases: TGTGCCAGTAGTATTGGGGGGACACCCCTCCACTTT.

This chain uses TRBV15 with TRBJ2-3; 7 positions match TRBD2. This CDR3 region has 17 residues. Germline assignment: CDR1 LNHNV and CDR2 YYDKDF (reference sequence). V lost 0 bases to trimming and J lost 3 bases; unmatched junction nucleotides: 9. The CDR3 coding sequence is TGTGCCACCAGCAGAGACCGACTAGCCCGAAGAACAGATACGCAGTATTTT. Translation gives CATSRDRLARRTDTQYF.

The chain employs TRBV7-2 and TRBJ1-4, with D perhaps TRBD1 (5 bases). The V and J ends lost 2 bases and 8 bases respectively, with 15 bases between them. CDR1 and CDR2 from the germline V gene are SGHTA and FQGNSA. The CDR3 loop spans 15 amino acids. CDR3 nucleotide sequence: TGTGCCAGCAGCTTAAGGCAGGGAGGAGGAGAAAAACTGTTTTTT. Translation gives CASSLRQGGGEKLFF.

The chain recombines TRBV9 with TRBJ2-7; 10 nucleotides agree with TRBD1. CDR1 and CDR2 (germline): SGDLS, YYNGEE. V shed 0 bases, J shed 1 base, and the junction held 1 base outside the gene matches. This CDR3 is built from 15 residues. CDR3 region: CASSVGGQGSYEQYF. The CDR3 DNA reads as TGTGCCAGCAGCGTAGGGGGACAGGGGTCCTACGAGCAGTACTTC.

The V call is TRBV5-4, the J call TRBJ2-7; 10 positions match TRBD2. In germline, CDR1 is SGHNT, CDR2 YYREEE (reference sequence). The trim removed 7 bases at V and 5 bases at J, leaving 9 bases unmatched. This CDR3 has 14 residues. This chain's CDR3 is CASSEGLAGDEQYF. The DNA for the CDR3 is TGTGCCAGCTCCGAGGGCCTAGCGGGAGACGAGCAGTACTTC.

Its frequency marks this clone as medium-sized. The chain carries TRBV18 and TRBJ1-1, with D unclear. V shed 3 bases and J shed 4 bases, with 9 bases lying between them. The CDR3 spans 13 residues. Germline V CDR1 and CDR2: KGHSH, LQKENI. The CDR3 loop reads CASSPRRSTEAFF. The CDR3 coding sequence is TGTGCCAGCTCACCGAGACGGAGCACTGAAGCTTTCTTT.

The gene calls are TRBV10-3 and TRBJ1-2, with a weak D call TRBD1 (6 bases). The CDR3 is made up of 17 amino acids. The V gene lost 2 bases and the J gene lost 5 bases, with 21 bases spanning the gap. Looked up from germline, CDR1 is ENHRY and CDR2 is SYGVKD. The CDR3 reads CAISEIQRLGHGYGYTF. CDR3 nucleotide sequence: TGTGCCATCAGTGAGATTCAGCGACTGGGACACGGATATGGCTACACCTTC.

This chain uses TRBV18 with TRBJ2-1; tentatively, D is TRBD1 (5 bases). Looked up from germline, CDR1 is KGHSH and CDR2 is LQKENI. V was clipped by 4 bases and J by 4 bases, with 14 bases between them. There are 15 residues in the CDR3. This CDR3 is CASSQVQGLYNEQFF. The CDR3 DNA is TGTGCCAGCTCACAAGTCCAGGGCCTATACAATGAGCAGTTCTTC.

The V and J genes are TRBV28 and TRBJ1-1; 10 bases align to TRBD1. The length of the CDR3 is 14 residues. The V gene's germline CDR1 is MDHEN and CDR2 SYDVKM. With V trimmed by 4 bases and J by 2 bases, 1 base remained unmatched. The CDR3 DNA reads TGTGCCAGCAGTTGGACAGGGGGAAACACTGAAGCTTTCTTT. It specifies CASSWTGGNTEAFF.